This entry is about one T cell receptor (beta chain). Sequenced by immunoSEQ multiplex PCR; TCRdb stores in-frame clones only, minus some. The data show approximately 16,000 clones, more than 75% seen once. This CDR3 spans 13 amino acids. Germline CDR1 MDHEN, CDR2 SYDVKM. The ends were cut back, 5 bases at V and 7 bases at J, with 11 bases in the middle. The data were obtained in a study of technical replicates of blood from a handful of donors. This receptor was obtained from a human donor in good health. What was sequenced was PBMCs. The chain recombines TRBV28 with TRBJ2-2, with D perhaps matching TRBD1 (6 bases). The CDR3: CASSQTGYGELFF. In DNA, the CDR3 is TGTGCCAGCAGTCAAACAGGGTACGGGGAGCTGTTTTTT.